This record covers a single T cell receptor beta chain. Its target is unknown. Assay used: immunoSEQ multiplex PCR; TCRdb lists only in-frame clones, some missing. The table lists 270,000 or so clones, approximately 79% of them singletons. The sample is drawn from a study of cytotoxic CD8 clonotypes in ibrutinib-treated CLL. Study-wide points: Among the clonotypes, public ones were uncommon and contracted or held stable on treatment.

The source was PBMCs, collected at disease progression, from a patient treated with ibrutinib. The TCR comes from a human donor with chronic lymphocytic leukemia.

The CDR3 bases are TGTGCCAGCAGCTTAGTACTAGCCGCCTCAGATACGCAGTATTTT. Its translation: CASSLVLAASDTQYF. The chain has TRBV11-2 and TRBJ2-3; the D gene is possibly TRBD2 (6 bases). Trimming removed 1 base from V and 4 bases from J, with 12 bases in between. This CDR3 comprises 15 residues. The germline gives CDR1 SGHAT, CDR2 FQNNGV.